This T cell receptor beta chain was observed in a study of cytomegalovirus exposure and HLA in healthy donors (TCRdb year 2017). For the study in its entirety: An earlier analysis of 587 of the donors reported about 300 Gb of sequence data and 117 million unique TCR beta sequences obtained from roughly 170 million T cells. The later analysis used no new phenotypic data to find candidate immune exposures, relying instead on TCR beta sequences and their occurrence across donors. Typing coverage varied by locus: about 629-630 donors for A, B, C, DRB1 and DQB1; roughly 510 for DQA1; 600 to 610 for DPA1; 400 to 480 for DPB1. An early release that covered fewer than 750 HLA-typed donors contained around 300 gigabases of sequencing data and tens of millions of unique TCR sequences. Every repertoire in the discovery cohort had been generated on one and the same sequencing platform. To predict cytomegalovirus infection status, the study brought together high-throughput TCR immunosequencing, statistical association of individual TCRs with disease status, and machine learning. Because of strong linkage in the cohort, roughly five DR-DQ haplotypes were treated as single units for association and clustering. To decide whether each TCR beta V gene segment behaved as functional or pseudogenic, an earlier analysis of nearly 600 of the donors relied on high-throughput TCR beta sequencing. The study aimed to test whether cataloging public T cell receptors could reveal signatures of past pathogen exposure. Alongside the repertoire data, information on donor age, sex, ethnicity and CMV serostatus was compiled. Besides the first cohort of some 670 subjects, a separate validation cohort made up of 90 to 150 different subjects was used. Among almost 400 genotyped donors of the cohort, an average of approximately 250,000 unique TCR beta nucleotide sequences were sequenced per donor, 15% to 20% of them non-productive. Genome-wide SNP genotypes for about 65% of the roughly 670 donors were used in a later genetic analysis, which treated that subset as a discovery cohort. In a later analysis, previously published TCR beta repertoires from about 640 donors were re-analyzed and high-resolution HLA genotyping was added so that TCR occurrence patterns could be studied. Among the 398 genotyped donors, more than 70% belonged to the genetic ancestry cluster associated with self-reported Caucasian donors. Using immunosequencing, the study profiled T cell repertoires from around 670 subjects and related those repertoires to cytomegalovirus serostatus. HLA typing included class I and class II loci at four-digit resolution.

The receptor library was made with the immunoSEQ multiplex PCR assay. The multiplex PCR relied on a mix of 60 forward primers for TCR Vbeta segments and 13 reverse primers for TCR Jbeta segments. Amplification of the CDR3 region of rearranged TCR beta genes was performed with a multiplex PCR assay on genomic DNA. The Illumina HiSeq System was used to sequence the amplified TCR beta libraries as 87-base-pair reads. The authors' pipeline ran thus. A later analysis counted 75 million to 100 million unique TCR beta chains across the 550 to 800 repertoires, and roughly 10 million of these chains were shared by at least two donors. Raw reads were error-corrected and collapsed into unique sequences by a nearest-neighbor algorithm in which closely related sequences were merged to remove PCR and sequencing errors. Alignment of CDR3 sequences to IMGT reference sequences was used to assign V, D and J gene segments. For a sequence to be retained, a match of at least six nucleotides to both a V gene segment and a J gene segment was required. Rearrangements were classified as productive when the CDR3 lacked stop codons and remained in frame with V and J, and all other rearrangements were classified as non-productive. CDR3 was defined by IMGT convention, running from the second conserved V-encoded cysteine to the conserved J-encoded phenylalanine. Sequences without an unambiguous match to a single V gene segment were excluded from the earlier analysis of approximately 600 of the donors. An earlier analysis of 587 of the donors called V segments functional above 56.7% productive rearrangements and segregating when the between-donor standard deviation exceeded 5%. To diagnose cytomegalovirus status from the catalog of TCR beta chain sequences, a statistical classification framework was built. A later analysis assigned V and J genes by comparing TCR nucleotide sequences with IMGT/GENE-DB human TR gene sequences. The TCRdist pipeline was used in a later analysis to assign CDR3 sequences and most-parsimonious VDJ recombination scenarios. In a later analysis, every TCR beta chain was defined by the combination of its CDR3 amino acid sequence and its V-gene family, and reads without a unique V-gene family were dropped. A later analysis removed 550 to 700 highly shared, low-generation-probability nucleotide sequences to deal with suspected cross-contamination and a sequencing artifact. In a later analysis, a clonal expansion index for each public chain was calculated from normalized within-repertoire ranks of inferred template counts. Generation probabilities in a later analysis came from a VDJ recombination model fitted to out-of-frame rearrangements, and those results were checked against IGoR. A later analysis scored TCR-TCR, TCR-HLA and TCR-CMV co-occurrence with hypergeometric tests, applying a repertoire-size bias correction to TCR pairs. In a later analysis, false discovery rates were estimated by permuting HLA or CMV assignments 20 times. In a later analysis, co-occurring TCRs were grouped with DBSCAN, and TCRdist sequence similarity was added when clustering was performed within HLA-allele-positive subsets. Repertoires with fewer than 30,000 or more than 120,000 public chains, plus five repertoires with anomalous nucleotide sharing, were excluded from co-occurrence clustering. Not all clones reach the TCRdb copy of this immuneACCESS table, which keeps in-frame sequences only. Checked studies attribute under half of the gap to unresolved V genes and leave the rest unexplained. That table is the source of V, J and clone size, and D and trimming were worked out from the DNA. The sample data list 100,000 or so clones, and around two thirds of these were observed just once. The biggest ten clones account for approximately 2.2% of the sample.

A remark on this clone: The antigen it binds to is not known. No qualities accompany the bases; no much larger clone lies one base away.

The V and J ends are trimmed by 0 bases and 7 bases, leaving 16 bases between them. Inclusive of the bounding cysteine and phenylalanine, the CDR3 is 16 residues long. Only the CDR3 region is kept as DNA, spanning 48 bases read in frame from base 1. Looking up the germline V gene yields CDR1 LGHNA and CDR2 YSLEER. The full study reports these points: Sequencing depth was assumed to be roughly uniform across donors in the presence/absence analyses, though that assumption may not hold. In a later analysis, HLA-associated TCR beta chains were found to be more clonally expanded and to have lower generation probabilities than equally common non-associated chains. V-gene and J-gene trimming of TCR beta chains was associated with a missense DCLRE1C variant in a later genetic analysis, and the association was replicated in an independent cohort. A further reported finding was that TCR beta sequences accurately predicted the HLA-A and HLA-B alleles for most subjects in the first cohort. The earlier analysis of approximately 560 of the donors excluded 15 to 20 rarely observed V segments, including chromosome 9 orphons, because counts were too low. It was suggested by the authors that the approach could potentially be generalized to other disease states and immunological phenotypes. Three of the identified cytomegalovirus-associated TCR beta chains were confirmed in vitro to be specific for cytomegalovirus antigens. Compared with the approximately 720-donor mean, donors in an Asian-associated ancestry cluster had fewer N-insertions in productive TCRs, according to a later genetic analysis. For the cohort, immune exposure information was limited to CMV serostatus. Because HLA typing was missing for some donors at each locus, association tests included only the typed subset. Strong co-occurrence of HLA alleles, especially DR and DQ, made assigning TCR associations to individual alleles difficult. A later analysis associated roughly 17,000 TCR beta sequences with specific HLA alleles at a false discovery rate of 0.05. The sequencing pipeline was judged likely to have produced a cluster of highly shared sequence variants as a technical artifact. In an earlier analysis of some 550 of the donors, most TCR beta V segments were observed in productive rearrangements about 87% or about 30% of the time, broadly matching IMGT annotations. In a later analysis, most CMV-associated TCR beta chains were found to appear HLA-restricted, with HLA associations seemingly driven largely by CMV exposure. In the study, 150 to 200 TCR beta chains were listed as associated with cytomegalovirus. This cohort had only TCR beta chains sequenced, and the lack of alpha or paired-chain data limited which features could be detected. The 87-base-pair reads could not distinguish some IMGT-functional V segments, including TRBV6-2 and TRBV6-3, so those segments were excluded. Cytomegalovirus status was reported to be diagnosed by the classifier with high specificity and sensitivity in both the original and validation cohorts. Linkage disequilibrium might explain the correlated functional status among segregating V segments, but an unknown experimental factor could not be excluded. According to a later analysis, parvovirus B19, influenza, CMV and Epstein-Barr virus appeared linked to several top co-occurrence clusters. According to a later analysis, TCR association rates differed among HLA loci, with DRB1 alleles showing the most associated TCRs and HLA-C alleles showing the fewest. Most TCR sequences were seen in very few donors, while some public TCRs were found in many individuals.

The cohort comprised under 700 healthy bone marrow donors. All cohort members were sampled while nominally healthy, although unrecorded immune exposures were likely present. CMV serostatus was positive for roughly 290 and negative for about 55% of the 666 cohort members, and was not recorded for this donor. A peripheral blood sample was provided by each donor, and peripheral blood mononuclear cells were used for TCR beta sequencing. The Qiagen DNeasy Blood Extraction Kit was used to extract genomic DNA from the blood cell samples. Sequenced input: PBMCs. In this chain, TRBV4-3 is recombined with TRBJ1-5; the best D guess is TRBD1, with 5 bases matching. The TCR comes from a human donor in good health. The CDR3 corresponds to CASSQEHRDWSQPQHF. The bases are TGCGCCAGCAGCCAAGAGCATAGGGACTGGAGCCAGCCCCAGCATTTT.